Shown below are 15 T cell receptor beta chains from a single sample sequenced in a study of cytomegalovirus exposure and HLA in healthy donors. The PCR ran on 60 Vbeta and 13 Jbeta primers. Assay: immunoSEQ multiplex PCR; the TCRdb copy retains only in-frame clones and omits some. Here the sample spans 100,000 to 150,000 clones, roughly four fifths being singletons. Sequencing was carried out using PBMCs. These receptors all stem from a woman aged 18-29 years in good health and CMV-seronegative.

The CDR3 bases are TGTGCCAGCAGCTTGGGTTCAGGTTATGGCTACACCTTC. This gives the protein CASSLGSGYGYTF. The chain links TRBV5-6 to TRBJ1-2, with D unresolved. The CDR3 has 13 residues. Germline V CDR1 and CDR2: SGHDT, YYEEEE. With 0 bases removed from V and 5 bases from J, the gap between germline ends came to 8 bases.

The rearrangement uses TRBV7-7 and TRBJ2-1; TRBD2 aligns across 9 bases. Trimming took 6 bases from V and 5 from J; bases not matched to a gene: 2. CDR1 is SSHAT and CDR2 is FNYEAQ in the germline V gene (reference sequence). This CDR3 is 13 amino acids long. This CDR3 is CASSPSGDNEQFF. The CDR3 coding sequence is TGTGCCAGCAGTCCTAGCGGGGACAATGAGCAGTTCTTC.

The chain links TRBV30 to TRBJ1-5; the D is unclear. V shed 1 base and J shed 6 bases, with 10 bases lying between them. CDR3 length equals 13 residues. Germline lookup yields CDR1 GTSNPN and CDR2 SVGIG (reference sequence). The CDR3 sequence: CAWSGGVGQPQHF. In DNA form, the CDR3 reads TGTGCCTGGAGTGGGGGAGTGGGTCAGCCCCAGCATTTT. The variable domain in full, completed from reference TRBV30 and TRBJ1-5, reads SQTIHQWPATLVQPVGSPLSLECTVEGTSNPNLYWYRQAAGRGLQLLFYSVGIGQISSEVPQNLSASRPQDRQFILSSKKLLLSDSGFYLCAWSGGVGQPQHFGDGTRLSIL.

This chain links TRBV30 with TRBJ2-3, with no clear D. This CDR3 contains 12 residues. V lost 0 bases, J lost 5 bases, and 6 bases lay in between. The germline CDR1 and CDR2 sequences are GTSNPN and SVGIG (reference sequence). CDR3 DNA: TGTGCCTGGAGTGTACAAGTAGATACGCAGTATTTT. Protein product: CAWSVQVDTQYF.

A word on this clone: This sample also contains other DNA sequences that code for the same CDR3. The CDR3 bases are TGTGCCAGCAGGATCGATAGGGGTTATGGCTACACCTTC. Translated, it gives CASRIDRGYGYTF. J is TRBJ1-2 and V is TRBV6-5; maybe TRBD1 (5 bases). V gave up 6 bases and J gave up 5 bases, with 13 bases separating them. Per germline, CDR1 MNHEY and CDR2 SVGAGI. CDR3 length: 13 residues.

The gene calls are TRBV25-1 and TRBJ2-5; the match to TRBD1 covers 7 bases. The last part of the DNA fits TRBJ2-7 better; the J call may be wrong. Germline V gene data show CDR1 as MGHDK and CDR2 as SYGVNS. This CDR3 has 14 residues. CDR3: CASRKGQSAYEQYF. The CDR3 region has the DNA TGTGCCAGCAGGAAGGGACAGAGCGCCTACGAGCAGTACTTC.

CDR3 coding DNA: TGCGCCAGCAGCCAATTACTATACAGGGGTTACACTGAAGCTTTCTTT. This encodes CASSQLLYRGYTEAFF. This chain links TRBV4-3 with TRBJ1-1; TRBD1 matches 7 bases. Trimming cost V 2 bases and J 3 bases; bases outside gene matches: 9. The CDR3 loop spans 16 amino acids. Germline lookup yields CDR1 LGHNA and CDR2 YSLEER.

The V and J genes are TRBV5-1 and TRBJ2-2; the D gene is possibly TRBD1 (6 bases). Trimming stripped 3 bases from V and 0 bases from J, with 9 bases between. The CDR3 totals 15 residues. Germline V gives CDR1 SGHRS, CDR2 YFSETQ. The CDR3, as DNA: TGCGCCAGCAGCTCGGGGACACCGAACACCGGGGAGCTGTTTTTT. Amino acids: CASSSGTPNTGELFF.

The chain recombines TRBV9 with TRBJ2-1, with 10 bases lining up with TRBD2. This CDR3 region has 20 residues. V trimming: 0 bases; J trimming: 0 bases; junction bases outside the gene matches: 12. Germline values: CDR1 SGDLS, CDR2 YYNGEE. The CDR3 protein is CASSVGSSGRNHSSYNEQFF. DNA of the CDR3: TGTGCCAGCAGCGTAGGATCTAGCGGGAGAAACCATAGCTCCTACAATGAGCAGTTCTTC. Full variable domain (rest looked up from reference TRBV9 and TRBJ2-1): DSGVTQTPKHLITATGQRVTLRCSPRSGDLSVYWYQQSLDQGLQFLIQYYNGEERAKGNILERFSAQQFPDLHSELNLSSLELGDSALYFCASSVGSSGRNHSSYNEQFFGPGTRLTVL.

The J gene is TRBJ1-5, the V gene TRBV7-9, with D hard to call. This CDR3 is 13 amino acids long. Trimming cost V 5 bases and J 9 bases, with 14 bases left between them. Germline values: CDR1 SEHNR, CDR2 FQNEAQ (reference sequence). The CDR3 region is CASSGQHGPPQHF. CDR3 coding DNA: TGTGCCAGCAGCGGGCAGCACGGTCCGCCCCAGCATTTT.

J is TRBJ2-3 and V is TRBV7-3; 13 bases agree with TRBD2. Germline CDR1 reads SGHTA; CDR2 reads FQGTGA. The trim removed 2 bases at V and 4 bases at J, leaving 12 bases unmatched. The CDR3 extends over 19 amino acids. CDR3 DNA: TGTGCCAGCAGCTTATTACGTCTTACTAGCGGGGGGGCCCCAGATACGCAGTATTTT. This encodes CASSLLRLTSGGAPDTQYF.

V usage is TRBV15 and J usage is TRBJ2-5; D is uncertain. Trimming cost V 0 bases and J 5 bases, with 10 bases left between them. The CDR3 has 14 residues. Germline assignment: CDR1 LNHNV and CDR2 YYDKDF (reference sequence). The CDR3 region is CATSRDRSVETQYF. CDR3 coding DNA: TGTGCCACCAGCAGAGATCGCAGCGTCGAGACCCAGTACTTC.

The chain combines TRBV5-1 with TRBJ2-6; 9 bases are shared with TRBD2. The CDR3 spans 17 residues. J gave up 4 bases and V 4 bases, and 9 bases lay outside the gene matches. Germline V gives CDR1 SGHRS, CDR2 YFSETQ. This chain's CDR3 is CASSPRVSGSGANVLTF. The CDR3 DNA reads as TGCGCCAGCAGCCCGAGGGTTAGCGGGAGCGGGGCCAACGTCCTGACTTTC.

V is TRBV5-6 and J is TRBJ2-1; 15 bases agree with TRBD2. Trimming took 3 bases from V and 7 from J; bases not matched to a gene: 8. The CDR3 is made up of 17 amino acids. Germline CDR1 reads SGHDT; CDR2 reads YYEEEE. The CDR3, as DNA: TGTGCCAGCAGCTCCAGGACTAGCGGGGGGGCAGGGAATGAGCAGTTCTTC. As protein: CASSSRTSGGAGNEQFF.

This CDR3 is CASRVTGGTEAFF. In nucleotides, the CDR3 is TGTGCCAGCAGAGTAACAGGGGGCACTGAAGCTTTCTTT. The V call is TRBV6-1, the J call TRBJ1-1; 8 bases are a match to TRBD1. This CDR3 is 13 amino acids long. Losses at the gene ends were 6 bases for V and 4 bases for J; bases not matched to a gene: 4. Germline V lookup: CDR1 MNHNS, CDR2 SASEGT.